Below are 15 T cell receptor beta chains sequenced from a single sample in a study of shared clonotypes between healthy human individuals. Profiled with immunoSEQ multiplex PCR; TCRdb holds only in-frame clones, not every one. The sample shows fewer than 2.5 million clones, 93% of them seen only once. Source material: naive CD4+ T cells from PBMCs. Subset here: CD45RA+ positively selected. The origin of the receptors is a man aged 18 to 29 in good health. Some clones in this sample may be carry-over from other donors' samples.

With regard to this clone: Other DNA variants within this sample encode the same CDR3. The rearrangement links TRBV28 to TRBJ1-2; D unresolved. The germline V gene has CDR1 MDHEN and CDR2 SYDVKM. This CDR3 region has 13 residues. Trimming took off 6 bases at V and 0 bases at J, with 8 bases between the two ends. Here the CDR3 DNA reads TGTGCCAGCAGCGGCGGAGCTAACTATGGCTACACCTTC. Amino acids: CASSGGANYGYTF.

This sequence joins TRBV21-1 and TRBJ2-3. TRBV21-1 is a pseudogene locus. There are 16 residues in the CDR3. CDR3 sequence: CASSKGNGHPTDTQYF. CDR3 nucleotide sequence: TGTGCCAGCAGCAAAGGTAACGGCCACCCCACAGATACGCAGTATTTT.

J is TRBJ2-2 and V is TRBV18, with D unclear. Trimming removed 1 base at V and 0 bases at J, with 9 bases between. This CDR3 spans 16 amino acids. Germline V gene data show CDR1 as KGHSH and CDR2 as LQKENI. CDR3 DNA: TGTGCCAGCTCACCACGACTCCCATCGAACACCGGGGAGCTGTTTTTT. This sequence encodes CASSPRLPSNTGELFF.

This chain joins TRBV18 and TRBJ2-3; maybe TRBD2 (6 bases). The CDR3 sequence is 15 residues long. The V gene lost 6 bases and the J gene lost 6 bases, with 19 bases spanning the gap. The V gene's germline CDR1 is KGHSH and CDR2 LQKENI. DNA of the CDR3: TGTGCCAGCTCGCCCCCAGGCCGGGGGTCCGATACGCAGTATTTT. It is translated as CASSPPGRGSDTQYF.

Notes on this clone: Other nucleotide sequences from this sample produce the same CDR3. The V gene is TRBV9, the J gene TRBJ2-1; TRBD2 might be the D (5 bases). V was cut by 0 bases and J by 7 bases, with 11 bases left in between. The CDR3 spans 14 residues. Germline CDR1 and CDR2: SGDLS and YYNGEE. The CDR3 reads CASSVVGGSNEQFF. Here the CDR3 DNA reads TGTGCCAGCAGCGTAGTAGGAGGTTCAAATGAGCAGTTCTTC.

The V gene is TRBV6-1, the J gene TRBJ2-3; TRBD2 aligns across 7 bases. The CDR3 is made up of 15 amino acids. Trimming took 2 bases from V and 1 from J; bases not matched to a gene: 3. Germline CDR1 and CDR2: MNHNS and SASEGT. DNA of the CDR3: TGTGCCAGCAGTGAATCAGCGGGACGCACAGATACGCAGTATTTT. Translation gives CASSESAGRTDTQYF.

The chain uses TRBV7-9 and TRBJ2-2; unclear D gene. CDR3 length: 14 residues. The V end lost 3 bases, the J end lost 2 bases, and 7 bases lay between the germline ends. Per germline, CDR1 SEHNR and CDR2 FQNEAQ (reference sequence). The CDR3 spells CASSFDANTGELFF. Here the CDR3 DNA reads TGTGCCAGCAGCTTTGATGCCAACACCGGGGAGCTGTTTTTT.

CDR3 in amino acids: CASSVRGQRSTDTQYF. In DNA, the CDR3 is TGTGCCAGCAGCGTCCGGGGACAGAGAAGCACAGATACGCAGTATTTT. The V gene is TRBV9, the J gene TRBJ2-3, with 7 nucleotides matching TRBD1. The CDR3 sequence is 16 residues long. J lost 0 bases, V lost 2 bases, and 6 bases had no gene match. Germline CDR1 and CDR2: SGDLS and YYNGEE.

The chain combines TRBV19 with TRBJ2-4; D unclear. V was shortened by 4 bases and J by 9 bases, with 22 bases between the two germline ends. Germline loops: CDR1 LNHDA, CDR2 SQIVND (reference sequence). The CDR3 length is 16 residues. CDR3 residues: CASSKSAQPSVRIQYF. CDR3 bases: TGTGCCAGTAGTAAATCGGCCCAGCCTTCTGTGCGCATTCAGTACTTC.

This clone showed up just once. The V gene is TRBV15, the J gene TRBJ2-2, with TRBD1 matching over 9 bases. CDR1 and CDR2 from the germline V gene are LNHNV and YYDKDF (reference sequence). The CDR3 sequence is 18 residues long. Losses at the gene ends were 0 bases for V and 0 bases for J; bases not matched to a gene: 5. CDR3 nucleotides: TGTGCCACCAGCAGAGACCTCACAGGGGGCGCGAACACCGGGGAGCTGTTTTTT. It specifies CATSRDLTGGANTGELFF.

Only one count was recorded for this clone. The chain couples TRBV18 to TRBJ2-1; D call uncertain. This CDR3 is built from 13 residues. V was pared by 3 bases and J by 2 bases, with 5 bases between. Germline values: CDR1 KGHSH, CDR2 LQKENI. The CDR3 loop is CASSPLPYNEQFF. CDR3 coding DNA: TGTGCCAGCTCACCTCTTCCCTACAATGAGCAGTTCTTC.

This chain connects TRBV5-1 to TRBJ1-3; D not resolved. Trimming cost V 6 bases and J 4 bases, with 20 bases left between them. This CDR3 contains 16 residues. Germline V gives CDR1 SGHRS, CDR2 YFSETQ. The CDR3 DNA sequence: TGCGCCAGCACCTCGGAGGCAGGCGCGGGAGGAAACACCATATATTTT. Amino acids: CASTSEAGAGGNTIYF.

The rearrangement joins TRBV29-1 to TRBJ2-7; the D gene is possibly TRBD2 (6 bases). Per the germline V gene, CDR1 is SQVTM and CDR2 is ANQGSEA. The V gene lost 4 bases and the J gene lost 1 base, with 11 bases spanning the gap. CDR3 length: 13 residues. CDR3 residues: CSVASAKSYEQYF. CDR3 sequence (DNA): TGCAGCGTTGCTAGCGCCAAATCCTACGAGCAGTACTTC.

The rearrangement joins TRBV27 to TRBJ2-7; perhaps TRBD1 as D (6 bases). The CDR3 has 14 amino acids. V shed 7 bases and J shed 3 bases, with 16 bases lying between them. Germline V gives CDR1 MNHEY, CDR2 SMNVEV (reference sequence). The CDR3: CASTRTALNYEQYF. The DNA of the CDR3 is TGTGCCAGCACCCGGACAGCCTTAAACTACGAGCAGTACTTC.

The genes are TRBV7-9 and TRBJ2-6, with a weak D call TRBD2 (6 bases). The germline V and J ends were trimmed by 9 bases and 0 bases, with 12 bases remaining between them. From germline, CDR1 is SEHNR and CDR2 FQNEAQ (reference sequence). This CDR3 contains 15 residues. This CDR3 reads CASTPGSSGANVLTF. The CDR3 nucleotides read TGTGCCAGTACCCCCGGGAGCTCTGGGGCCAACGTCCTGACTTTC.